This TCR beta chain was recorded in a study of beta chain features in type 1 diabetes. Findings and caveats of the study: Here, the possible influence of HLA type (on TCRB rearrangement) remained unresolved. Among patients, naive, central memory and Treg TCRB repertoires appeared more similar than among healthy donors. For Type 1 diabetes patients, all four CD4+ subsets carried TCRB CDR3s that were moderately but significantly shorter.

Every single donor gave one heparinised blood draw, and these averaged around 120 mL. Comments on this clone: Its matching antigen is unknown.

Every isolated RNA sample was fully reverse transcribed, so sequencing captured expressed TCRB transcripts. A few million reads were obtained on average from naive, central memory and regulatory T cell samples. The repertoire was sequenced with immunoSEQ multiplex PCR; TCRdb's copy has only in-frame clones and lacks some. The sample lists around 160,000 clones, around 8% seen once, with under 0.65% in the top ten. Germline values: CDR1 SGHTA, CDR2 FQGNSA. CDR3 length: 16 residues. V shed 5 bases and J 1 base; nucleotides not matched to a gene: 6. This rearrangement joins TRBV7-2 to TRBJ2-3; 10 bases agree with TRBD2. This receptor was taken from a woman aged 18-35 years with type 1 diabetes. Material for sequencing was central memory CD4+ T cells from blood. CDR3 sequence: CASSPRSGGGTDTQYF. Written as DNA, the CDR3 is TGTGCCAGCAGCCCCCGGAGCGGGGGGGGCACAGATACGCAGTATTTT.